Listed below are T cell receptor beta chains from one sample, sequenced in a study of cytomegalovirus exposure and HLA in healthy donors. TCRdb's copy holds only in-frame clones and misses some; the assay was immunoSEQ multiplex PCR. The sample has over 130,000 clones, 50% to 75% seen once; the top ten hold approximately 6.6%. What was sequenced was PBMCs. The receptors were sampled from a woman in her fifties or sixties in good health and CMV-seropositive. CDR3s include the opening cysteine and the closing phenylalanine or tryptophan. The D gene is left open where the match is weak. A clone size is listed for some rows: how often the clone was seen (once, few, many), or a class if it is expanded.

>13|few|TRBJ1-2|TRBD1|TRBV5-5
TGTGCCAGCAGCCGGGGACAGGGCTATGGCTACACCTTC
CASSRGQGYGYTF
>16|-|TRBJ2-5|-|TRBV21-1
TGTGCCAGCAGCAAAATATATCTAGCGGGTTGGGAGACCCAGTACTTC
CASSKIYLAGWETQYF
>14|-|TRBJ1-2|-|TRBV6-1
TGTGCCAGCAGTGAAGGCAGACATATAGGTGGCTACACCTTC
CASSEGRHIGGYTF
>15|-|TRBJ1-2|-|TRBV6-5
TGTGCCAGCAGTTACGGGGGGACGCCGACCTCTGGCTACACCTTC
CASSYGGTPTSGYTF
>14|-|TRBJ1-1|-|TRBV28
TGTGCTAGCAGTTTAAGGGGGGGTGGGACTGAAGCTTTCTTT
CASSLRGGGTEAFF
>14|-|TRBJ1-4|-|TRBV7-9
TGTGCCAGCAGCTTAGGTTTGGCCGATGAAAAACTGTTTTTT
CASSLGLADEKLFF
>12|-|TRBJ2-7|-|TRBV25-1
TGTGCCAGCAATCCAGGGGCCTACGAGCAGTACTTC
CASNPGAYEQYF
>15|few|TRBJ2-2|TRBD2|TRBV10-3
TGTGCCATCAGTGGAGTCCCTAGCGGGAGTGGGGAGCTGTTTTTT
CAISGVPSGSGELFF
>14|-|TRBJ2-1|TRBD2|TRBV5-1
TGCGCCAGCGGACTAGCGGGGGCAAGGAATGAGCAGTTCTTC
CASGLAGARNEQFF
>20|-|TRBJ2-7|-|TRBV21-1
TGTGCCAGCAGGATTTGGGACGGTTGGAAGCGGGAGTGGTCCAGGGACGAGCAGTACTTC
CASRIWDGWKREWSRDEQYF
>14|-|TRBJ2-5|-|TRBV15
TGTGCCACCAGCAGAGATCTTGGGGGGGAGACCCAGTACTTC
CATSRDLGGETQYF
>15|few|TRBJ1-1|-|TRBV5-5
TGTGCCAGCAGCATAGGACGAGGGAGGAACACTGAAGCTTTCTTT
CASSIGRGRNTEAFF
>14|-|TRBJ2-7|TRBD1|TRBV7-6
TGTGCCAGCAGCGAACCGGGACAGTCGAACGAGCAGTACTTC
CASSEPGQSNEQYF
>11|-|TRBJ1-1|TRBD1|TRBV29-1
TGCAGCGCCCCAGGGGGCGGAGAAGCTTTCTTT
CSAPGGGEAFF
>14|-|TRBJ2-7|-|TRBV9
TGTGCCAGCAGCGTAGATCCGGGAGCGCGGGAGCAGTACTTC
CASSVDPGAREQYF
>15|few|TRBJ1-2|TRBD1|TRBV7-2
TGTGCCAGCAGCTTGGGGGGGACAGGACCCTATGGCTACACCTTC
CASSLGGTGPYGYTF
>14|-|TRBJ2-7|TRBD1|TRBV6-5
TGTGCCAGCAGTCCCAGACAGGGACGGAGCGAGCAGTACTTC
CASSPRQGRSEQYF
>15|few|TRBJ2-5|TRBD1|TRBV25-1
TGTGCCAGCAGTGATTTTCGGACAGGGCAAGAGACCCAGTACTTC
CASSDFRTGQETQYF
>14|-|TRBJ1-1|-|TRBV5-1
TGCGCCAGCAGCTTCTCCGGGACAAAGACTGAAGCTTTCTTT
CASSFSGTKTEAFF
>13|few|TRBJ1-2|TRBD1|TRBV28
TGTGCCAGCAGTTTACAGGGGGTCTATGGCTACACCTTC
CASSLQGVYGYTF
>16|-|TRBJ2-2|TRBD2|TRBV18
TGTGCCAGCTCACCGGCGAGCCTAGCGGGAGCCGGGGAGCTGTTTTTT
CASSPASLAGAGELFF
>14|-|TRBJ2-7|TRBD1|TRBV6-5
TGTGCCAGCAGCCCCAGGGGGCCTCTGAACGAGCAGTACTTC
CASSPRGPLNEQYF
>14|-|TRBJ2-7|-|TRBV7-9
TGTGCCAGCAGCAGTCAGCGGATTCCCTACGAGCAGTACTTC
CASSSQRIPYEQYF
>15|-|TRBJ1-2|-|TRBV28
TGTGCCAGCAGCCCCCAGGGTCCCCTGTTCTATGGCTACACCTTC
CASSPQGPLFYGYTF
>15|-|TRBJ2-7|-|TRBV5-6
TGTGCCAGCAGCTTAAATGGACAGCTCGTTTACGAGCAGTACTTC
CASSLNGQLVYEQYF
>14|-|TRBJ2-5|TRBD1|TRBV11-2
TGTGCCAGCTCCCCGACAGGGGGCAGTGAGACCCAGTACTTC
CASSPTGGSETQYF
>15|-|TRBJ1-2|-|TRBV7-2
TGTGCCAGCAGTCTTAGTCCAGGGGAGAGCTATGGCTACACCTTC
CASSLSPGESYGYTF
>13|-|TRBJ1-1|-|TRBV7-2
TGTGCCAGCAGCCCCCAGGGAGGCACTGAAGCTTTCTTT
CASSPQGGTEAFF
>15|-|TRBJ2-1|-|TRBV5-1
TGCGCCAGCAGCTGGTTGGAGGGGCTTTACAATGAGCAGTTCTTC
CASSWLEGLYNEQFF
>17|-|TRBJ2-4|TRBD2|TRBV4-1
TGCGCCAGCAGCCATCCACTAGCGGGGCGGACCAAAAACATTCAGTACTTC
CASSHPLAGRTKNIQYF
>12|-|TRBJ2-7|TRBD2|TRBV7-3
TGTGCCAGCGGCGGGAGCGGCGGCGAGCAGTACTTC
CASGGSGGEQYF
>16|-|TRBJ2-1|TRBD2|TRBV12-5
TGTGCTAGTGGCTTGGAGGCTAGCGGGAGGTTAGATGAGCAGTTCTTC
CASGLEASGRLDEQFF
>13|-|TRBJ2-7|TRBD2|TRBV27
TGTGCCAGCAGTCTAGCGGCCTCCTACGAGCAGTACTTC
CASSLAASYEQYF
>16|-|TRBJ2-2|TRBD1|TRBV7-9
TGTGCCAGCAGCCGCGCTGGGACAGGGTACACCGGGGAGCTGTTTTTT
CASSRAGTGYTGELFF
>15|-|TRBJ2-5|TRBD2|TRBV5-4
TGTGCCAGCAGCTCAGGGACTAGCGGCCAAGAGACCCAGTACTTC
CASSSGTSGQETQYF
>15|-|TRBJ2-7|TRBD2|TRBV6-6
TGTGCCAGCAGTTTGGGGGGGAGCCTCCCCTACGAGCAGTACTTC
CASSLGGSLPYEQYF
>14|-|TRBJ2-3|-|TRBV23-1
TGCGCCAGCAGTCAATTGAGTAGCACAGATACGCAGTATTTT
CASSQLSSTDTQYF
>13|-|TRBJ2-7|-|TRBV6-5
TGTGCCAGCAGGCAGGGAATTATCTCCGAGCAGTACTTC
CASRQGIISEQYF
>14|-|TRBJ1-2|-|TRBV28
TGTGCCAGCAGCCTCCTGGACAGCAACTATGGCTACACCTTC
CASSLLDSNYGYTF
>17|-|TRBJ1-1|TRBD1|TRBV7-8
TGTGCCAGCAGCTTTTTCCCCACAGGGGCCATGAACACTGAAGCTTTCTTT
CASSFFPTGAMNTEAFF
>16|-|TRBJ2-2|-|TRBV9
TGTGCCAGCAGCGGTATGCGGACGGGGGTTGTCGGGGAGCTGTTTTTT
CASSGMRTGVVGELFF
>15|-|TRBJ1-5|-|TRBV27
TGTGCCAGCAGTTCAGGACTATATAGCAATCAGCCCCAGCATTTT
CASSSGLYSNQPQHF
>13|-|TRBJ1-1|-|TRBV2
TGTGCCAGCAGGTCCCAGATCGGGTCTGAAGCTTTCTTT
CASRSQIGSEAFF
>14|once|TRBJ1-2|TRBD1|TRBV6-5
TGTGCCAGCAGTTACTCAGGACAGGGGGTTGGCTACACCTTC
CASSYSGQGVGYTF
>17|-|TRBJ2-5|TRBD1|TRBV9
TGTGCCAGCAGCCCACGACAGGGGGGCAGCTGGGGAGAGACCCAGTACTTC
CASSPRQGGSWGETQYF
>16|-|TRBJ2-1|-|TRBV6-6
TGTGCCAGCTTCCTGGTCGGGGGAAGCTCCTACAATGAGCAGTTCTTC
CASFLVGGSSYNEQFF
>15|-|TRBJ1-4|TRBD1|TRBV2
TGTGCCAGCATCCAGACAGGGGTAATAGGTGAAAAACTGTTTTTT
CASIQTGVIGEKLFF
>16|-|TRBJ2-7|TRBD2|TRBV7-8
TGTGCCAGCAGCCCCAGTAGCGGGAGCGGTTCCTACGAGCAGTACTTC
CASSPSSGSGSYEQYF
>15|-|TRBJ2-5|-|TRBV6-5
TGTGCCAGCAACCCAACAGGGGCCGGAGGGGAGACCCAGTACTTC
CASNPTGAGGETQYF
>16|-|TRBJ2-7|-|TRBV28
TGTGCCAGCAGTTTACGCGGTAGGAGGGAATTCTACGAGCAGTACTTC
CASSLRGRREFYEQYF
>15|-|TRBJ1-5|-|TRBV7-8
TGTGCCAGCAGCTTAGAGGCGGGAAGCAATCAGCCCCAGCATTTT
CASSLEAGSNQPQHF
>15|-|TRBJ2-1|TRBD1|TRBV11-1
TGTGCCAGCAGCAGGGACAGGGTCGGCGAGAGTGAGCAGTTCTTC
CASSRDRVGESEQFF
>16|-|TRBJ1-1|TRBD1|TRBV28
TGTGCCAGCAGCTTAAACCAGGGGGCGGGGAACACTGAAGCTTTCTTT
CASSLNQGAGNTEAFF
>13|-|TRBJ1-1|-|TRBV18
TGTGCCAGCTCACCTGACAGGCACACTGAAGCTTTCTTT
CASSPDRHTEAFF
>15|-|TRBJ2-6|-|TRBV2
TGTGCCAGCAACCAGAGGGGGTCTGGGGCCAACGTCCTGACTTTC
CASNQRGSGANVLTF
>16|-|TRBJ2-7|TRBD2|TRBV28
TGTGCCAGCAGTTGGCTAGCGGGAGAAAGCGGCTACGAGCAGTACTTC
CASSWLAGESGYEQYF
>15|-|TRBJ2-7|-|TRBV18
TGTGCCAGCTCACCAAGAATGGGGGTAGGAGGGGAGCAGTACTTC
CASSPRMGVGGEQYF
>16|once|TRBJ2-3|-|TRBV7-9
TGTGCCAGCAGCCTTTTTCTGTTACGGGGCACAGATACGCAGTATTTT
CASSLFLLRGTDTQYF
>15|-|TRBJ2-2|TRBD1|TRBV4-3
TGCGCCAGCAGCCTTGGGGCAGGGGGTCCCGGGGAGCTGTTTTTT
CASSLGAGGPGELFF